Shown below are 26 T cell receptor beta chains from a single sample sequenced in a study of blood T cell repertoires in COVID-19 (dated by TCRdb to between 2020 and 2021). Libraries were constructed by the immunoSEQ multiplex PCR assay. As stored in TCRdb, this immuneACCESS dataset retains in-frame rearrangements with V and J assigned. A fraction of the clones does not appear; measured against another copy, unresolved V genes explain less than half of the discrepancy, and the remainder lacks a known reason. This sample is represented by 120,000 to 150,000 clones; about nine tenths of them were singletons. The ten top clones hold less than 5% of the sample. The sequenced sample consisted of PBMCs or T cells enriched from blood (not recorded which). The receptors derive from a woman in her thirties or forties who had been exposed to COVID-19.

J is TRBJ2-5 and V is TRBV25-1; a possible D gene is TRBD2 (6 bases). The CDR3 is 15 amino acids. The V gene's germline CDR1 is MGHDK and CDR2 SYGVNS. V was shortened by 3 bases and J by 1 base, with 12 bases between the two germline ends. The CDR3: CASSDHGGFQETQYF. CDR3 coding DNA: TGTGCCAGCAGTGACCATGGGGGGTTCCAAGAGACCCAGTACTTC.

The rearrangement uses TRBV7-2 and TRBJ2-3, with TRBD2 matching 12 bases. Trimming cost V 4 bases and J 7 bases; bases outside gene matches: 15. There are 18 residues in the CDR3. Germline CDR1 is SGHTA and CDR2 is FQGNSA. CDR3 in amino acids: CASSSFAGTSGSYNTQYF. The CDR3 DNA is TGTGCCAGCAGCTCCTTCGCTGGGACTAGCGGGTCCTATAATACGCAGTATTTT.

This chain connects TRBV27 to TRBJ2-7, with D possibly matching TRBD1 (6 bases). The CDR3 totals 14 residues. CDR1 and CDR2 (germline): MNHEY, SMNVEV (reference sequence). V gave up 8 bases and J gave up 2 bases, with 16 bases separating them. CDR3 bases: TGTGCCAGCCAACAGGGAGAGAACACCTACGAGCAGTACTTC. It codes for CASQQGENTYEQYF.

The chain recombines TRBV19 with TRBJ1-2; D possibly corresponds to TRBD1 (6 bases). The germline V gene has CDR1 LNHDA and CDR2 SQIVND (reference sequence). The CDR3 contains 15 residues. V shed 8 bases and J shed 8 bases, with 24 bases lying between them. For the CDR3, the DNA is TGTGCCAGTTCTTCCATTGTGTCGGGGGGCTGGGGCTACACCTTC. The encoded protein is CASSSIVSGGWGYTF.

The chain joins TRBV2 to TRBJ1-5, with D possibly being TRBD1 (5 bases). The CDR3 has 17 residues. V shed 3 bases and J shed 3 bases, with 18 bases lying between them. The germline V gene has CDR1 SNHLY and CDR2 FYNNEI. The CDR3 DNA is TGTGCCAGCAGTGATATCAGGGCGAGTTGGGACAATCAGCCCCAGCATTTT. It encodes CASSDIRASWDNQPQHF. The whole variable domain, remainder taken from reference TRBV2 and TRBJ1-5, is EPEVTQTPSHQVTQMGQEVILRCVPISNHLYFYWYRQILGQKVEFLVSFYNNEISEKSEIFDDQFSVERPDGSNFTLKIRSTKLEDSAMYFCASSDIRASWDNQPQHFGDGTRLSIL.

V gene TRBV27 combines with J gene TRBJ2-3; D is uncertain. Germline V gene data show CDR1 as MNHEY and CDR2 as SMNVEV (reference sequence). V was clipped by 5 bases and J by 2 bases, with 20 bases between them. The CDR3 spans 17 residues. The CDR3 reads CASSRNPGALYTDTQYF. The CDR3, as DNA: TGTGCCAGCAGTCGGAATCCTGGAGCCCTATACACAGATACGCAGTATTTT.

This chain uses TRBV28 with TRBJ1-2; TRBD1 aligns across 8 bases. This CDR3 has 13 amino acids. The J segment lost 7 bases and the V segment lost 5 bases, leaving 6 bases of the junction unmatched. Germline loops: CDR1 MDHEN, CDR2 SYDVKM. The CDR3 reads CASSPTGVSGYTF. CDR3 DNA sequence: TGTGCCAGCAGTCCGACAGGGGTCAGTGGCTACACCTTC.

This chain uses TRBV19 with TRBJ2-1; 8 positions match TRBD1. V trimming: 7 bases; J trimming: 6 bases; junction bases outside the gene matches: 8. Germline V CDR1 and CDR2: LNHDA, SQIVND (reference sequence). The length of the CDR3 is 14 residues. The CDR3 DNA sequence: TGTGCCAGTACGAGACAGGGGACAATCAATGAGCAGTTCTTC. It codes for CASTRQGTINEQFF.

The rearrangement uses TRBV27 and TRBJ1-1, with 8 bases matching TRBD1. In germline, CDR1 is MNHEY, CDR2 SMNVEV (reference sequence). The CDR3 loop spans 14 amino acids. Trimming at V came to 3 bases and at J to 1 base, leaving 1 base not matched to a gene. The CDR3 region is CASSFGTGNTEAFF. The CDR3 DNA is TGTGCCAGCAGTTTCGGGACAGGGAACACTGAAGCTTTCTTT.

V and J are TRBV2 and TRBJ1-1; perhaps TRBD1 as D (6 bases). This CDR3 is built from 13 residues. Trimming removed 4 bases from V and 4 bases from J, with 10 bases in between. From germline, CDR1 is SNHLY and CDR2 FYNNEI. For the CDR3, the DNA is TGTGCCAGCAGTGGACAGGTCCTCACTGAAGCTTTCTTT. It is translated as CASSGQVLTEAFF.

The V gene is TRBV20-1, the J gene TRBJ2-5, with D uncertain. The V end lost 1 base, the J end lost 5 bases, and 5 bases lay between the germline ends. This CDR3 region has 11 residues. Germline CDR1 DFQATT, CDR2 SNEGSKA (reference sequence). The CDR3 spells CSARVGETQYF. CDR3 coding DNA: TGCAGTGCTAGAGTCGGGGAGACCCAGTACTTC.

V and J are TRBV4-1 and TRBJ2-7; 8 positions match TRBD1. V dropped 1 base and J dropped 4; count of bases not matched to a gene: 0. This CDR3 comprises 13 residues. Germline V CDR1 and CDR2: MGHRA, YSYEKL. The CDR3 reads CASSQGDRYEQYF. In nucleotides, the CDR3 is TGCGCCAGCAGCCAAGGGGACAGGTACGAGCAGTACTTC.

The chain is built from TRBV5-1 and TRBJ1-1; a possible D gene is TRBD1 (5 bases). V lost 7 bases, J lost 1 base, and 17 bases lay in between. The germline CDR1 and CDR2 sequences are SGHRS and YFSETQ. The CDR3 is 15 amino acids. The CDR3 loop is CASSRQIERNTEAFF. As DNA, the CDR3 is TGCGCCAGCTCCAGACAGATCGAGAGGAACACTGAAGCTTTCTTT.

The rearrangement joins TRBV9 to TRBJ2-1; no clear D. Trimming cost V 4 bases and J 1 base, with 3 bases left between them. Germline-derived CDR1 and CDR2 are SGDLS and YYNGEE. This CDR3 comprises 12 residues. Here the CDR3 reads CASSPSYNEQFF. The DNA for the CDR3 is TGTGCCAGCAGCCCGTCCTACAATGAGCAGTTCTTC.

CDR3 loop: CARSLVHYPRDTIYF. CDR3 coding DNA: TGTGCCAGAAGCTTGGTACACTACCCTCGGGACACCATATATTTT. The rearrangement joins TRBV5-3 to TRBJ1-3; D unclear. TRBV5-3 is an ORF; its function is uncertain. V lost 0 bases, J lost 8 bases, and 15 bases lay in between. The CDR3 loop spans 15 amino acids.

The chain is built from TRBV5-1 and TRBJ2-1, with 11 bases that match TRBD2. J lost 7 bases, V lost 0 bases, and 3 bases had no gene match. Germline values: CDR1 SGHRS, CDR2 YFSETQ. CDR3 size: 15 residues. CDR3 in amino acids: CASSLETSGMNEQFF. The DNA of the CDR3 is TGCGCCAGCAGCTTGGAGACTAGCGGGATGAATGAGCAGTTCTTC.

The J gene is TRBJ2-5, the V gene TRBV28; 7 bases are shared with TRBD1. V gave up 1 base and J gave up 3 bases; unmatched junction bases: 8. Germline CDR1 is MDHEN and CDR2 is SYDVKM. The CDR3 loop spans 16 amino acids. CDR3 loop: CASSLLAGGFEETQYF. The CDR3 coding sequence is TGTGCCAGCAGTTTATTAGCAGGGGGTTTCGAAGAGACCCAGTACTTC.

The chain joins TRBV5-6 to TRBJ1-6, with D hard to call. Deletions cut 0 bases from V and 10 bases from J, with 11 bases between. Germline CDR1 and CDR2: SGHDT and YYEEEE. The CDR3 extends over 14 amino acids. The CDR3 region is CASSLGSTESPLHF. CDR3 nucleotide sequence: TGTGCCAGCAGCTTGGGGAGTACGGAATCACCCCTCCACTTT.

CDR3 amino acids: CASSPDRVNEKLFF. Here the CDR3 DNA reads TGTGCCAGCAGCCCCGACAGGGTGAATGAAAAACTGTTTTTT. This rearrangement joins TRBV3-1 (or the pseudogene TRBV3-2) to TRBJ1-4; 7 bases align to TRBD1. Unmatched junction bases numbered 4, after V lost 4 bases and J lost 5 bases. The CDR3 extends over 14 amino acids. Germline loops: CDR1 LGHDT, CDR2 YNNKEL (reference sequence).

This clone was detected once. The chain links TRBV6-5 to TRBJ1-2; 7 nucleotides agree with TRBD1. The trim removed 6 bases at V and 3 bases at J, leaving 4 bases unmatched. There are 13 residues in the CDR3. CDR1 is MNHEY and CDR2 is SVGAGI in the germline V gene. The CDR3 region is CASRPGQDYGYTF. CDR3 nucleotides: TGTGCCAGCAGGCCCGGACAGGACTATGGCTACACCTTC.

This chain connects TRBV6-5 to TRBJ1-2; a possible D gene is TRBD1 (5 bases). V shed 6 bases and J shed 1 base, with 9 bases lying between them. This CDR3 has 13 residues. Per the germline V gene, CDR1 is MNHEY and CDR2 is SVGAGI. The CDR3 DNA follows: TGTGCCAGCAGGACAGCGCTTAACTATGGCTACACCTTC. Residues: CASRTALNYGYTF.

The rearrangement joins TRBV27 to TRBJ2-7; TRBD2 agrees at 9 bases. The CDR3 spans 13 residues. V shed 9 bases, J shed 2 bases, and the junction held 5 bases outside the gene matches. CDR1 MNHEY and CDR2 SMNVEV come from the germline V gene (reference sequence). The CDR3 here is CARAGGLPYEQYF. The DNA for the CDR3 is TGTGCCAGAGCGGGAGGACTTCCCTACGAGCAGTACTTC.

The chain is built from TRBV18 and TRBJ2-3, with D possibly being TRBD1 (5 bases). The CDR3 contains 16 residues. Germline V gene lookup returns CDR1 KGHSH and CDR2 LQKENI. Trimming left V 2 bases short and J 2 bases short, with 14 bases between. This CDR3 reads CASSPAGKAITDTQYF. The CDR3 nucleotides are TGTGCCAGCTCACCAGCAGGGAAAGCAATCACAGATACGCAGTATTTT.

The chain uses TRBV29-1 and TRBJ2-2; the D is unclear. In germline, CDR1 is SQVTM, CDR2 ANQGSEA. CDR3 size: 13 residues. V dropped 3 bases and J dropped 5 bases, with 10 bases sitting between them. CDR3 loop: CSVDVDGTGELFF. In nucleotides, the CDR3 is TGCAGCGTTGACGTTGACGGGACCGGGGAGCTGTTTTTT.

The CDR3 spells CASSTTGELTAFF. The CDR3 DNA reads TGTGCCAGCAGTACAACAGGAGAACTAACAGCTTTCTTT. The rearrangement links TRBV27 to TRBJ1-1; maybe TRBD1 (5 bases). Looked up from germline, CDR1 is MNHEY and CDR2 is SMNVEV (reference sequence). V lost 5 bases, J lost 10 bases, and 17 bases lay in between. The CDR3 runs 13 residues.

V usage is TRBV27 and J usage is TRBJ2-7; 7 nucleotides line up with TRBD1. This CDR3 has 15 residues. The V gene's germline CDR1 is MNHEY and CDR2 SMNVEV (reference sequence). J was trimmed by 7 bases and V by 5 bases; bases with no gene match: 14. The CDR3, as DNA: TGTGCCAGCAGTCCACCCCGGACAGGCGGACTGGAGCAGTACTTC. Translated, it gives CASSPPRTGGLEQYF.